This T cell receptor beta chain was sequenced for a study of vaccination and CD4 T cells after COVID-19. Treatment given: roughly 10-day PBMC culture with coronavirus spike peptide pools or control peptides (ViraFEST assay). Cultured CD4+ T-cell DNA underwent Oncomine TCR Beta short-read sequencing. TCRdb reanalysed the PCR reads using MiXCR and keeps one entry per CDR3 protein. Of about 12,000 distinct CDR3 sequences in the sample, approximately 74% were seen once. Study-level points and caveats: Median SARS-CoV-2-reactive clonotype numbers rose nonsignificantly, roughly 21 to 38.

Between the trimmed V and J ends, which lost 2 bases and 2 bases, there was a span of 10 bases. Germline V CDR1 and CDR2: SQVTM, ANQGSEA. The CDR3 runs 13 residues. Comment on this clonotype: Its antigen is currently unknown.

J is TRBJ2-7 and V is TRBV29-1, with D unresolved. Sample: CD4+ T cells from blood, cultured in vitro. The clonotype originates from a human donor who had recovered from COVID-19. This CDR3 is CSVETTFPYEQYF. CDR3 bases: TGCAGCGTTGAAACGACATTCCCCTACGAGCAGTACTTC.